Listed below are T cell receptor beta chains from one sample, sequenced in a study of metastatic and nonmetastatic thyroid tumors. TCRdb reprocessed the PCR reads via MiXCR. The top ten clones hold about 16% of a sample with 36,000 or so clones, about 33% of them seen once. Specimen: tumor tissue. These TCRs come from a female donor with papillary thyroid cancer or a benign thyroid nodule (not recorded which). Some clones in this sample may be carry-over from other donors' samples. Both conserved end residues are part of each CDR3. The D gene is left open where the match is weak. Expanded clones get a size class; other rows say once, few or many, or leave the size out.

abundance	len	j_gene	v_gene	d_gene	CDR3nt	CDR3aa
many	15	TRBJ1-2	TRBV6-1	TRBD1	TGTGCCAGCAGTCAAACATGGGACAGGGGGCAAGGCTACACCTTC	CASSQTWDRGQGYTF
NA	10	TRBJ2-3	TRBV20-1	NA	TGCAGTGCCGGAACAATTACGCAGTATTTT	CSAGTITQYF
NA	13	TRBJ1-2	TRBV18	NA	TGTGCCAGCTCACCAGGGGGGTACTATGGCTACACTTTC	CASSPGGYYGYTF
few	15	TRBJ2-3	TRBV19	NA	TGTGCCAGTAGCGGGGGGGACAGAACCACAGATACGCAGTATTTT	CASSGGDRTTDTQYF
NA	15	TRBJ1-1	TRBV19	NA	TGTGCCAGTAGTAGGAAGATTCCAGGGAGCACTGAAGCTTTCTTT	CASSRKIPGSTEAFF
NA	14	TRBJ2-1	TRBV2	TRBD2	TGTGCCAGCAGGACCGGACTAGCGGGAGTTGAGCAGTTCTTC	CASRTGLAGVEQFF
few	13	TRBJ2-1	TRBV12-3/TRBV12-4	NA	TGTGCCAGCAGTTTTAAGGGCCACAATGAGCAGTTCTTC	CASSFKGHNEQFF
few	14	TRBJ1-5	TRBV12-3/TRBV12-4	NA	TGTGCCAGCAGTTTAGAGCGGAGGGCAAGGTCCCAGCATTTT	CASSLERRARSQHF
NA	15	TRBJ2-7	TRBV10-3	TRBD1	TGTGCCATCAGTGAGCTACCGGACAGGGTAAAAGAGCAGTACTTC	CAISELPDRVKEQYF
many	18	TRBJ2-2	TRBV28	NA	TGTGCCACCTTCCCCAGGATGCGTCAAGCCGCCAACACCGGGGAGCTGTTTTTT	CATFPRMRQAANTGELFF
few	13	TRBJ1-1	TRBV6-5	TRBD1	TGTGCCAGCAGTTACCCTACAGGGGAGCAAGCTTTCTTT	CASSYPTGEQAFF
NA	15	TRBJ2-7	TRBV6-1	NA	TGTGCCAGCAGTCGTTCCGGGACACAATCCTACGAGCAGTACTTC	CASSRSGTQSYEQYF
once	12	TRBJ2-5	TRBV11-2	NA	TGTGCCAGCAGCTTAGATCGGGAGACCCAGTACTTC	CASSLDRETQYF
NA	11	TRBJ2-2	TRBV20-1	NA	TGCAGTGCTCCGGCCTCCGGGGAGCTGTTTTTT	CSAPASGELFF
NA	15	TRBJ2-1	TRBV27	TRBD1	TGTGCCAGCAGGGACCCTACGGACAGGAACTACGAGCAGTTCTTC	CASRDPTDRNYEQFF
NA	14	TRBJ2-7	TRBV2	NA	TGTGCCAGCAGCGGACTTATATTCTCCTACGAGCAGTACTTC	CASSGLIFSYEQYF
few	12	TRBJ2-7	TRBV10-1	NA	TGCGCCAGCAGGCGGGCCATCTACGAGCAGTACTTC	CASRRAIYEQYF
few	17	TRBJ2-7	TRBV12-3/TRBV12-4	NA	TGTGCCAGCAGTTCAGCTCTCTTACCGGGACACTCCTACGAGCAGTACTTC	CASSSALLPGHSYEQYF
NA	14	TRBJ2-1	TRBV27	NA	TGTGCCAGCAGTCTGCTTCGGGGGGCCCATGAGCAGTTCTTC	CASSLLRGAHEQFF
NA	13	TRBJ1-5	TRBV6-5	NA	TGTGCCAGCAGTTACAACGGTAATCAGCCCCAGCATTTT	CASSYNGNQPQHF
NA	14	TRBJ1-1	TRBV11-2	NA	TGTGCCAGCAGTGGGGGACCCTCGGGCACTGAAGCTTTCTTT	CASSGGPSGTEAFF
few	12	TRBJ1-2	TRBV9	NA	TGTGCCAGCAGCGTAGAGGGCTATGGCTACACCTTC	CASSVEGYGYTF
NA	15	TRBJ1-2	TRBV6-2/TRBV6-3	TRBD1	TGTGCCAGCAGCCCAGGGGGCCGGCCAGTCTATGGCTACACCTTC	CASSPGGRPVYGYTF
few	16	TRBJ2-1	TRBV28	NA	TGTGCCAGCAGTATTTCCGGGTTAGCGTCCTACAATGAGCAGTTCTTC	CASSISGLASYNEQFF
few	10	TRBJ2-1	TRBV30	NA	TGTGCCTGGAGTCGAGGTGAGCAGTTCTTC	CAWSRGEQFF
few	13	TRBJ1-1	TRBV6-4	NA	TGTGCCAGCAGTCCTCGAGGGGACACTGAAGCTTTCTTT	CASSPRGDTEAFF
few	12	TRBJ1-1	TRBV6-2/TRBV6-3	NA	TGTGCCAGCAGTCTCCCCCACACTGAAGCTTTCTTT	CASSLPHTEAFF
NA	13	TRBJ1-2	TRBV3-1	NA	TGTGCCAGCAGCCAAGTGGGGGCGGGCGGCTACACCTTC	CASSQVGAGGYTF
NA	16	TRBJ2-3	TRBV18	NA	TGTGCCAGCTCATCCGATAGCGGTACTAGCACAGATACGCAGTATTTT	CASSSDSGTSTDTQYF
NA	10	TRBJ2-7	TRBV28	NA	TGTGCCAGCAGCACTAGGGAGCAGTACTTC	CASSTREQYF
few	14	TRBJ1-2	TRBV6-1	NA	TGTGCCAGCAGTGAAATTTTTATGGACAGTGGCTACACCTTC	CASSEIFMDSGYTF
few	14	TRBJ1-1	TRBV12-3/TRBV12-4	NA	TGTGCCAGCGTGGAAGGGGGGTCGGGCACTGAAGCTTTCTTT	CASVEGGSGTEAFF
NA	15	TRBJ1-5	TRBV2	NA	TGTGCCAGCAGTTCATTGGGACATCTCAATCAGCCCCAGCATTTT	CASSSLGHLNQPQHF
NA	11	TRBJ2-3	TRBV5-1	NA	TGCGCCAGTAGTCTTACAGATACGCAGTATTTT	CASSLTDTQYF
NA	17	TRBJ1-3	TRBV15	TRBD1	TGTGCCACCAGCAGGGACAGGGGGGAATACTCTGGAAACACCATATATTTT	CATSRDRGEYSGNTIYF